This T cell receptor beta chain comes out of a study of blood T cells in healthy people across ages. Study as a whole: Researchers report that template switching captured about one barcoded beta molecule per two T cells. Broader study findings: Among long-lived donors, naive CD4+ cells were more numerous and diversity higher than in aged donors.

A word on this clonotype: Its antigen is currently unknown.

Total RNA extraction produced at least 5 micrograms (per sample) for the study. A second PCR, run for about 7 to 12 cycles, used a sample-barcoded 5' primer plus a J-beta primer mix. Every cDNA was tagged by a template-switch adaptor with 12 random nucleotides. Each CDR3 protein gets one entry after TCRdb re-called the 5' RACE reads with MiXCR. The table has fewer than 900,000 distinct CDR3 sequences, approximately 43% seen once. This sequence originates from a woman aged 60-75 years in good health. Specimen: blood.

This CDR3 reads CASSSSGNVYNEQFF. The CDR3 DNA reads TGTGCCAGCAGTAGTAGCGGGAATGTCTACAATGAGCAGTTCTTC. This chain uses TRBV28 with TRBJ2-1, with 8 bases that match TRBD2. CDR1 is MDHEN, CDR2 SYDVKM, per germline. The CDR3 runs to 15 residues. J was trimmed by 3 bases and V by 5 bases; bases with no gene match: 6.